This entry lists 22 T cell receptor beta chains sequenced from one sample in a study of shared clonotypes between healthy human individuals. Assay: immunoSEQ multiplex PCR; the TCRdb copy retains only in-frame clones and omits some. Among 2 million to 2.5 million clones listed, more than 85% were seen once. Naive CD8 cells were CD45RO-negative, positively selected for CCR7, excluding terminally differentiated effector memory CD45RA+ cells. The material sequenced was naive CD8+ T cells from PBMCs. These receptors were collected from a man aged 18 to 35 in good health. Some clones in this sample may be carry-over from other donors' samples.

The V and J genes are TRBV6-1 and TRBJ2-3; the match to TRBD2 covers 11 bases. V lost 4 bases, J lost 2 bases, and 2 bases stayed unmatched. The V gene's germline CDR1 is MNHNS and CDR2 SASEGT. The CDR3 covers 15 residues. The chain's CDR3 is CASSGLAGNTDTQYF. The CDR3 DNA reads TGTGCCAGCAGTGGACTAGCGGGGAACACAGATACGCAGTATTTT.

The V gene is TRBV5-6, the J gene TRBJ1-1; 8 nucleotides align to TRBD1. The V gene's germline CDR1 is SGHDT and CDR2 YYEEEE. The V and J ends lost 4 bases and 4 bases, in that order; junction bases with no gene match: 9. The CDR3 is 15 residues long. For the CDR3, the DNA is TGTGCCAGCAGCCATCTTCAGGGGGCTATCACTGAAGCTTTCTTT. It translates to CASSHLQGAITEAFF.

The CDR3 region is CAISESNDYEQYF. CDR3 coding DNA: TGTGCCATCAGTGAGTCCAACGACTACGAGCAGTACTTC. The J gene is TRBJ2-7, the V gene TRBV10-3, with D hard to call. Germline V CDR1 and CDR2: ENHRY, SYGVKD. The ends were cut back, 0 bases at V and 3 bases at J, with 6 bases in the middle. The CDR3 loop spans 13 amino acids.

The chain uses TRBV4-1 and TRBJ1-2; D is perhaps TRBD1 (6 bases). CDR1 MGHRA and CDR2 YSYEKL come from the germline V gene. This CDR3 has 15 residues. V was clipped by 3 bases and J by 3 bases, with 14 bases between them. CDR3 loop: CASSQDSGLYYGYTF. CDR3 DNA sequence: TGCGCCAGCAGCCAGGACAGCGGCCTGTACTATGGCTACACCTTC.

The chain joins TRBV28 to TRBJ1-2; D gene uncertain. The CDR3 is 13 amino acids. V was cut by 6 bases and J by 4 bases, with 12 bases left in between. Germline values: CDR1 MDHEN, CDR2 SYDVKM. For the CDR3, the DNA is TGTGCCAGCAGGGGGATGGGTATCTATGGCTACACCTTC. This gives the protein CASRGMGIYGYTF.

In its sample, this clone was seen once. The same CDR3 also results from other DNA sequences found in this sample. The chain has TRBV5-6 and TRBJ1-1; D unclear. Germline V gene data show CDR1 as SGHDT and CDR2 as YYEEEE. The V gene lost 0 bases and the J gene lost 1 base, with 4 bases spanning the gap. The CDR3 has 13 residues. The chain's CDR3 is CASSLAQNTEAFF. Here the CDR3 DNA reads TGTGCCAGCAGCTTGGCCCAGAACACTGAAGCTTTCTTT.

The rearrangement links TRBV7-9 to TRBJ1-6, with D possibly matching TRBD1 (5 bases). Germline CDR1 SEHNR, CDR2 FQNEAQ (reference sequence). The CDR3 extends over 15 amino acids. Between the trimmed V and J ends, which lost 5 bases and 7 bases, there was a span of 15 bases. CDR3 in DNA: TGTGCCAGCAGCGGGCAGGGCCGGGGGAATTCACCCCTCCACTTT. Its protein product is CASSGQGRGNSPLHF. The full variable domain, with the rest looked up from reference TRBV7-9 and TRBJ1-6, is DTGVSQNPRHKITKRGQNVTFRCDPISEHNRLYWYRQTLGQGPEFLTYFQNEAQLEKSRLLSDRFSAERPKGSFSTLEIQRTEQGDSAMYLCASSGQGRGNSPLHFGNGTRLTVT.

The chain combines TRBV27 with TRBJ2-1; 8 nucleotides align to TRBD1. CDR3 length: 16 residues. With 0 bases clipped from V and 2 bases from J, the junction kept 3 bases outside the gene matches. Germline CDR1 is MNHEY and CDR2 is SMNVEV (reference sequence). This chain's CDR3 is CASSLSVDRAYNEQFF. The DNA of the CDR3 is TGTGCCAGCAGTTTATCTGTGGACAGGGCCTACAATGAGCAGTTCTTC.

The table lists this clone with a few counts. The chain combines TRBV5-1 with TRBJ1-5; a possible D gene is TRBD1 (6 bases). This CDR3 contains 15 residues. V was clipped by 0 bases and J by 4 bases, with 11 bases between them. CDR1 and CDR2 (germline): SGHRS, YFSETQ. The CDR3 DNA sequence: TGCGCCAGCAGCTTGGTCGGGGGCCAGAATCAGCCCCAGCATTTT. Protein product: CASSLVGGQNQPQHF.

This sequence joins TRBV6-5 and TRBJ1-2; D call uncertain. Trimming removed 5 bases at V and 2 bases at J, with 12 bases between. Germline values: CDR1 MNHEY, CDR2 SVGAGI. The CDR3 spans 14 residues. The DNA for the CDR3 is TGTGCCAGCAGTAAAACGGCTTTAAACTATGGCTACACCTTC. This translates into CASSKTALNYGYTF.

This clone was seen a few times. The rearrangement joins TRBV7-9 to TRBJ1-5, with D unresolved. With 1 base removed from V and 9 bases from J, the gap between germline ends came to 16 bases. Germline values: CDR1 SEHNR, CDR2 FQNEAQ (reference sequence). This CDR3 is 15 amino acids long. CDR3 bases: TGTGCCAGCAGCTTAGACCATGCGGGAGATCGGCCCCAGCATTTT. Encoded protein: CASSLDHAGDRPQHF. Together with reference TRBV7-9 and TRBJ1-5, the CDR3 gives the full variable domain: DTGVSQNPRHKITKRGQNVTFRCDPISEHNRLYWYRQTLGQGPEFLTYFQNEAQLEKSRLLSDRFSAERPKGSFSTLEIQRTEQGDSAMYLCASSLDHAGDRPQHFGDGTRLSIL.

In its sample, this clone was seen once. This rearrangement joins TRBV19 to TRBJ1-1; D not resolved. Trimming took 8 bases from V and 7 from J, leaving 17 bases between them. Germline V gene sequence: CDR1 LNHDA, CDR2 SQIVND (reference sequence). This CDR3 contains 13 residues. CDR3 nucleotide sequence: TGTGCCAGTCGTAACTTGGGGAGATTTGAAGCTTTCTTT. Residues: CASRNLGRFEAFF.

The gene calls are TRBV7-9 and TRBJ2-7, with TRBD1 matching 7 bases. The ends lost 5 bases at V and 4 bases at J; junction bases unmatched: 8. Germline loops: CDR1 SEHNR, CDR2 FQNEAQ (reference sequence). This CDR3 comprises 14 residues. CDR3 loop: CASSPQGDGYEQYF. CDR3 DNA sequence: TGTGCCAGCAGCCCTCAGGGGGATGGGTACGAGCAGTACTTC.

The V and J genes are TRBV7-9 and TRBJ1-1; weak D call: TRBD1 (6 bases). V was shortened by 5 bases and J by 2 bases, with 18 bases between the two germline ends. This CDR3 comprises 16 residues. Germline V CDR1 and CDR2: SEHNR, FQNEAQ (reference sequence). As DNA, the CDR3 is TGTGCCAGCAGCGTTCAGGGGTTGGCCGTAAACACTGAAGCTTTCTTT. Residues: CASSVQGLAVNTEAFF.

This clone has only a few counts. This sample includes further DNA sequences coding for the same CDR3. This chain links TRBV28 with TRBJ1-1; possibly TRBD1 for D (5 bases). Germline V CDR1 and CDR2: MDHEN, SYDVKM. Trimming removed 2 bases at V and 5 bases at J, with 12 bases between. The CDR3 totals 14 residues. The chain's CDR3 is CASSLQGGSTEAFF. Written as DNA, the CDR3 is TGTGCCAGCAGTTTACAGGGTGGGTCAACTGAAGCTTTCTTT.

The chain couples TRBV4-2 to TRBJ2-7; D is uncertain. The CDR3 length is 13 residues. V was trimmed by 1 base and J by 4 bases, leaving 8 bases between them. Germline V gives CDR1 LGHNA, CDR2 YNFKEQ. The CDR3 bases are TGTGCCAGCAGCCAAGCTAGACCTTACGAGCAGTACTTC. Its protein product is CASSQARPYEQYF.

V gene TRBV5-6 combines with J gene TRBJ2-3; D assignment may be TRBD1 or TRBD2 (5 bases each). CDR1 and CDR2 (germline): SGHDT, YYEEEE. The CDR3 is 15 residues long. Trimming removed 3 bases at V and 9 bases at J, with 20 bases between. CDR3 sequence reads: CASSSTFTGEGTQYF. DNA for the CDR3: TGTGCCAGCAGCTCGACTTTTACCGGAGAGGGGACGCAGTATTTT.

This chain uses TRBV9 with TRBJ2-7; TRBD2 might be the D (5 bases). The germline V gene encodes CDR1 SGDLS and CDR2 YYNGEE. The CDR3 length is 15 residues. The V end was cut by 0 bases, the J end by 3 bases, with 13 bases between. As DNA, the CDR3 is TGTGCCAGCAGCGTAGGGACCGGGAAAGGCTACGAGCAGTACTTC. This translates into CASSVGTGKGYEQYF.

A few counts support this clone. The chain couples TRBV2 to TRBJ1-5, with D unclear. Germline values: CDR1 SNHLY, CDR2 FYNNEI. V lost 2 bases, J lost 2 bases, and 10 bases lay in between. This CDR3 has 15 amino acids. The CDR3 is CASSEMVFGNQPQHF. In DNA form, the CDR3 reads TGTGCCAGCAGTGAAATGGTTTTTGGCAATCAGCCCCAGCATTTT.

The chain's CDR3 is CAITGDSFMNTEAFF. The CDR3 nucleotides are TGTGCCATCACGGGGGACAGCTTCATGAACACTGAAGCTTTCTTT. The rearrangement joins TRBV10-3 to TRBJ1-1; 7 positions match TRBD1. V gave up 7 bases and J gave up 0 bases; unmatched junction bases: 8. Germline CDR1 reads ENHRY; CDR2 reads SYGVKD. The CDR3 totals 15 residues.

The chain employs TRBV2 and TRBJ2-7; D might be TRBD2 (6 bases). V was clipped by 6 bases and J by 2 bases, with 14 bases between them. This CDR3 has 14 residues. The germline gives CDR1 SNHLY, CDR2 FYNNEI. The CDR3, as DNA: TGTGCCAGCAGCTCGTATAGCGGAACCTACGAGCAGTACTTC. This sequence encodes CASSSYSGTYEQYF.

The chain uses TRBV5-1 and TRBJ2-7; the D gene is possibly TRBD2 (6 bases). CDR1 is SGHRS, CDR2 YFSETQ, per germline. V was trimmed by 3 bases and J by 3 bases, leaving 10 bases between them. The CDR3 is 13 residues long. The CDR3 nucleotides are TGCGCCAGCAGCTCGACTAGTGTCTACGAGCAGTACTTC. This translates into CASSSTSVYEQYF.